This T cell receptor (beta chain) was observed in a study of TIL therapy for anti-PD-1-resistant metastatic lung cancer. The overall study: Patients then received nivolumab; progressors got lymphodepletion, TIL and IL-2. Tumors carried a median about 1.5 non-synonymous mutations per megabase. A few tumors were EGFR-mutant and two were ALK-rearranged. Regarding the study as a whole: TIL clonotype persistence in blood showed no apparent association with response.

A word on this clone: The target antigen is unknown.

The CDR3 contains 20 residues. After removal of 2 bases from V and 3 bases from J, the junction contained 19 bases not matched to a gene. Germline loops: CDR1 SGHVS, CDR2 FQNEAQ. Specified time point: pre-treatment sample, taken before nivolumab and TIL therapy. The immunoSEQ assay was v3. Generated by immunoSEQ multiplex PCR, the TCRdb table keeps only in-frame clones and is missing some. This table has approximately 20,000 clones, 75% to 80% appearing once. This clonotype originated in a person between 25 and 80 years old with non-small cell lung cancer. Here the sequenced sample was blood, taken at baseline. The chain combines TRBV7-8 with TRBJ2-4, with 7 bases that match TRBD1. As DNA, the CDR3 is TGTGCCAGCAGCTTATTCCCCAGACGTGACAGGGACGAGGGCAAAAACATTCAGTACTTC. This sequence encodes CASSLFPRRDRDEGKNIQYF.